This entry lists 25 T cell receptor beta chains sequenced from one sample in a study of T cells in Graves' hyperthyroidism and ophthalmopathy. The source material, RNA transcripts, was used to amplify TCR beta CDR3 regions. During a first-round RT-PCR of the TCR CDR3, the HTBI primer set was used. Each CDR3 protein is one row after TCRdb ran MiXCR on the multiplex PCR reads. The sample holds 600,000 to 800,000 distinct CDR3 sequences, roughly a third seen once. The specimen sequenced was blood. The receptors here all came from a woman aged 40 to 49 with Graves' hyperthyroidism.

There are a few counts of this clonotype. This chain uses TRBV10-3 with TRBJ1-3, with a tentative D call TRBD1 (5 bases). V was shortened by 7 bases and J by 1 base, with 11 bases between the two germline ends. This CDR3 comprises 14 residues. Looked up from germline, CDR1 is ENHRY and CDR2 is SYGVKD. CDR3 in DNA: TGTGCCATCAACCCGGGGGAATCTGGAAACACCATATATTTT. Encoded protein: CAINPGESGNTIYF.

The rearrangement uses TRBV7-2 and TRBJ1-6; the D is unclear. The CDR3 extends over 16 amino acids. Trimming left V 3 bases short and J 0 bases short, with 9 bases between. From germline, CDR1 is SGHTA and CDR2 FQGNSA. DNA for the CDR3: TGTGCCAGCAGCTTGTCGGTTAGCTCCTATAATTCACCCCTCCACTTT. Protein: CASSLSVSSYNSPLHF. The entire variable domain, with the rest obtained from reference TRBV7-2 and TRBJ1-6, is as follows: GAGVSQSPSNKVTEKGKDVELRCDPISGHTALYWYRQSLGQGLEFLIYFQGNSAPDKSGLPSDRFSAERTGGSVSTLTIQRTQQEDSAVYLCASSLSVSSYNSPLHFGNGTRLTVT.

The CDR3 nucleotides read TGTGCCAGCAGTTTACCTCAGGGGGCTTTAGATGGCTACACCTTC. This translates into CASSLPQGALDGYTF. This chain connects TRBV13 to TRBJ1-2; 8 nucleotides align to TRBD1. Germline V gene lookup returns CDR1 PRHDT and CDR2 FYEKMQ (reference sequence). Germline trimming cut 6 bases from V and 6 bases from J; bases unmatched to any gene: 12. This CDR3 is built from 15 residues.

V and J are TRBV6-1 and TRBJ2-7; 9 bases match TRBD2. Germline V gene lookup returns CDR1 MNHNS and CDR2 SASEGT. With 8 bases clipped from V and 4 bases from J, the junction kept 12 bases outside the gene matches. The CDR3 extends over 15 amino acids. The CDR3 sequence: CASGAGGPPLYEQYF. The CDR3 bases are TGTGCCAGCGGAGCGGGAGGTCCACCTTTGTACGAGCAGTACTTC.

The CDR3 loop reads CAHGGVNAGELFF. In DNA form, the CDR3 reads TGTGCCCATGGCGGAGTCAACGCCGGGGAGCTGTTTTTT. This chain connects TRBV25-1 to TRBJ2-2; D is ambiguous. The CDR3 contains 13 residues. Germline V gives CDR1 MGHDK, CDR2 SYGVNS. With 11 bases removed from V and 6 bases from J, the gap between germline ends came to 16 bases.

V is TRBV7-9 and J is TRBJ1-5, with a possible D match to TRBD1 (5 bases). There are 15 residues in the CDR3. CDR1 is SEHNR, CDR2 FQNEAQ, per germline (reference sequence). Trimming removed 1 base at V and 5 bases at J, with 12 bases between. CDR3 coding DNA: TGTGCCAGCAGCTTAGGAGGGGACGGGTATCAGCCCCAGCATTTT. Encoded protein: CASSLGGDGYQPQHF.

V gene TRBV7-2 combines with J gene TRBJ2-7; D perhaps matches TRBD1 (5 bases). CDR3 length: 13 residues. Trimming took 8 bases from V and 2 from J, leaving 13 bases between them. The germline CDR1 and CDR2 sequences are SGHTA and FQGNSA. The CDR3 DNA is TGTGCCAGCGGAACAGGCGGTACCTACGAGCAGTACTTC. This translates into CASGTGGTYEQYF. The whole variable domain, remainder taken from reference TRBV7-2 and TRBJ2-7, is GAGVSQSPSNKVTEKGKDVELRCDPISGHTALYWYRQSLGQGLEFLIYFQGNSAPDKSGLPSDRFSAERTGGSVSTLTIQRTQQEDSAVYLCASGTGGTYEQYFGPGTRLTVT.

This clonotype was observed at least ten times. The gene calls are TRBV10-3 and TRBJ2-7, with 8 bases fitting TRBD1. Germline V lookup: CDR1 ENHRY, CDR2 SYGVKD. There are 17 residues in the CDR3. V trimming: 3 bases; J trimming: 1 base; junction bases outside the gene matches: 11. The CDR3 coding sequence is TGTGCCATCAGTGATTTGGGACAGGCCGGGGGATCCTACGAGCAGTACTTC. It codes for CAISDLGQAGGSYEQYF.

This clonotype appeared a single time. CDR3 bases: TGTGCCATCAGTGAGACTAGCGGGGGGGAGACCCAGTACTTC. This sequence encodes CAISETSGGETQYF. J is TRBJ2-5 and V is TRBV10-3; TRBD2 agrees at 12 bases. Germline-derived CDR1 and CDR2 are ENHRY and SYGVKD. The CDR3 contains 14 residues. J gave up 5 bases and V 2 bases, and 0 bases lay outside the gene matches.

At least ten counts were recorded for this clonotype. This chain links TRBV2 with TRBJ1-4; perhaps TRBD1 as D (5 bases). Germline V gene sequence: CDR1 SNHLY, CDR2 FYNNEI. The CDR3 covers 14 residues. Trimming left V 8 bases short and J 5 bases short, with 15 bases between. The CDR3 sequence: CASGLRERNEKLFF. The CDR3 DNA follows: TGTGCCAGCGGACTCAGGGAGAGGAATGAAAAACTGTTTTTT.

With regard to this clonotype: Being one base from a much bigger clone, this may be a read error. This chain links TRBV7-3 with TRBJ1-1; no reliable D call. Germline V gene lookup returns CDR1 SGHTA and CDR2 FQGTGA. The CDR3 contains 13 residues. V lost 10 bases, J lost 1 base, and 13 bases lay in between. The CDR3, as DNA: TGTGCCATCGGCTTACAGAGGAACACTGAAGCTTTCTTT. It specifies CAIGLQRNTEAFF.

This chain joins TRBV24-1 and TRBJ2-7; D unresolved. This CDR3 has 12 amino acids. V gave up 4 bases and J gave up 7 bases, with 10 bases separating them. Looked up from germline, CDR1 is KGHDR and CDR2 is SFDVKD. CDR3 region: CATSEEIGEQYF. CDR3 in DNA: TGTGCCACCAGTGAGGAGATCGGGGAGCAGTACTTC.

The gene calls are TRBV10-3 and TRBJ2-2; no clear D. The V and J ends lost 10 bases and 6 bases respectively, with 18 bases between them. This CDR3 has 14 amino acids. Germline V lookup: CDR1 ENHRY, CDR2 SYGVKD. CDR3 loop: CASRRALRPGELFF. The CDR3 DNA follows: TGTGCCAGCAGAAGGGCCCTCAGGCCCGGGGAGCTGTTTTTT.

This clonotype was seen at least ten times. V is TRBV25-1 and J is TRBJ2-7, with a possible D match to TRBD2 (6 bases). Germline-derived CDR1 and CDR2 are MGHDK and SYGVNS. The V end was cut by 4 bases, the J end by 8 bases, with 15 bases between. The CDR3 is 13 amino acids. The CDR3 region is CASSGDWGLKQYF. In nucleotides, the CDR3 is TGTGCCAGCAGTGGGGACTGGGGGTTGAAGCAGTACTTC.

This rearrangement joins TRBV29-1 to TRBJ1-1; TRBD1 might be the D (6 bases). The V end was cut by 6 bases, the J end by 0 bases, with 14 bases between. The germline V gene has CDR1 SQVTM and CDR2 ANQGSEA. The CDR3 runs 14 residues. DNA for the CDR3: TGCAGCGTCAGGGGAGCGGGTCTGAACACTGAAGCTTTCTTT. It encodes CSVRGAGLNTEAFF. The variable domain in full, completed from reference TRBV29-1 and TRBJ1-1, reads SAVISQKPSRDICQRGTSLTIQCQVDSQVTMMFWYRQQPGQSLTLIATANQGSEATYESGFVIDKFPISRPNLTFSTLTVSNMSPEDSSIYLCSVRGAGLNTEAFFGQGTRLTVV.

The rearrangement links TRBV6-5 to TRBJ2-7; 11 positions agree with TRBD2. The CDR3 contains 15 residues. Germline trimming cut 8 bases from V and 4 bases from J; bases unmatched to any gene: 10. Germline V gene lookup returns CDR1 MNHEY and CDR2 SVGAGI. The CDR3 bases are TGTGCCAGCCTCACGACGGCTAGCGGGAGGTACGAGCAGTACTTC. Its translation: CASLTTASGRYEQYF.

The gene calls are TRBV29-1 and TRBJ2-7; 7 nucleotides align to TRBD1. Unmatched junction bases numbered 7, after V lost 8 bases and J lost 0 bases. The CDR3 runs 13 residues. Looked up from germline, CDR1 is SQVTM and CDR2 is ANQGSEA. The CDR3 reads CSLAGGTSYEQYF. The CDR3 DNA reads TGCAGCTTGGCAGGGGGAACCTCCTACGAGCAGTACTTC.

The chain combines TRBV12-3 or TRBV12-4 with TRBJ1-1, with a possible D match to TRBD1 (6 bases). V was shortened by 6 bases and J by 11 bases, with 16 bases between the two germline ends. This CDR3 spans 12 amino acids. The CDR3, as DNA: TGTGCCAGCAGCCCGCGAGGGGGTTACGCTTTCTTT. This sequence encodes CASSPRGGYAFF.

This clonotype has ten or more counts. A junction end diverges from the germline sequence, so it may reflect a read error. The chain combines TRBV6-2 or TRBV6-3 with TRBJ1-2, with unresolved D. This CDR3 region has 11 residues. Germline V gene data show CDR1 as MNHEY and CDR2 as SVGEGT. As DNA, the CDR3 is TGTGCCAGCAGCTACTTCTATGGCTACACCTTC. Amino acids: CASSYFYGYTF.

This clonotype was recorded a few times. The junction shows a germline mismatch at one end, possibly a read error. V and J are TRBV10-3 and TRBJ2-2, with D possibly being TRBD2 (5 bases). Germline lookup yields CDR1 ENHRY and CDR2 SYGVKD. The CDR3 sequence is 18 residues long. CDR3 sequence reads: CASSYHATRTSNTGELFF. The CDR3 DNA is TGTGCCAGCAGTTACCACGCGACACGGACTTCGAACACCGGGGAGCTGTTTTTT.

The rearrangement uses TRBV20-1 and TRBJ1-1, with 7 bases identical to TRBD1. V was clipped by 3 bases and J by 10 bases; unmatched bases: 5. The CDR3 has 11 residues. Germline-derived CDR1 and CDR2 are DFQATT and SNEGSKA (reference sequence). The CDR3 protein is CSARSPGGAFF. CDR3 in DNA: TGCAGTGCTAGGTCTCCAGGGGGAGCTTTCTTT.

The chain couples TRBV6-2 or TRBV6-3 to TRBJ1-2; D remains ambiguous. Germline CDR1 and CDR2: MNHEY and SVGEGT. V shed 2 bases and J shed 0 bases, with 7 bases lying between them. CDR3 length equals 14 residues. The CDR3 reads CASSYPRANYGYTF. CDR3 sequence (DNA): TGTGCCAGCAGTTACCCCCGGGCTAACTATGGCTACACCTTC.

The chain links TRBV7-9 to TRBJ1-2, with TRBD1 identical over 7 bases. With V trimmed by 6 bases and J by 3 bases, 16 bases remained unmatched. The CDR3 runs to 17 residues. Germline CDR1 reads SEHNR; CDR2 reads FQNEAQ (reference sequence). CDR3 DNA: TGTGCCAGCAGTTTGCGGACAGGTGGTCGTCTCGACTATGGCTACACCTTC. Amino acids: CASSLRTGGRLDYGYTF.

The chain's CDR3 is CASGGSYSNQPQHF. CDR3 DNA: TGTGCCAGCGGAGGCAGTTATAGCAATCAGCCCCAGCATTTT. The gene calls are TRBV6-1 and TRBJ1-5; D remains ambiguous. The germline CDR1 and CDR2 sequences are MNHNS and SASEGT. This CDR3 is 14 amino acids long. Trimming took 8 bases from V and 0 from J, leaving 11 bases between them.

The sample holds many counts of this clonotype. The chain recombines TRBV29-1 with TRBJ2-7; D perhaps matches TRBD1 (6 bases). Looked up from germline, CDR1 is SQVTM and CDR2 is ANQGSEA. V was pared by 8 bases and J by 0 bases, with 11 bases between. This CDR3 is 12 amino acids long. In DNA form, the CDR3 reads TGCAGCTGCAGGGGTCTCTCCTACGAGCAGTACTTC. Translation: CSCRGLSYEQYF.